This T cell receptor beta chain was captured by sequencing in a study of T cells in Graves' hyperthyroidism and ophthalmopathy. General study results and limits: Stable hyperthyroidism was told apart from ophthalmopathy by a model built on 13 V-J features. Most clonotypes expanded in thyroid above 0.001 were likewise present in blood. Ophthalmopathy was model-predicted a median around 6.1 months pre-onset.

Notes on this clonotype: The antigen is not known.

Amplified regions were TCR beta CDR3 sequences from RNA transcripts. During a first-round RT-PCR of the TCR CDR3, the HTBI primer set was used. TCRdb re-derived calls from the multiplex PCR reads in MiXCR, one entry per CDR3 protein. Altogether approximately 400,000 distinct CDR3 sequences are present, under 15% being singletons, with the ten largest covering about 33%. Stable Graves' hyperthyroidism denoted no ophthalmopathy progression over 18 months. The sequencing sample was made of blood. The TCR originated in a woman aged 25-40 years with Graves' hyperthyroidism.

In DNA form, the CDR3 reads TGTGCCAGTCAAAAGGGCCAGGGGACTGAAAAACTGTTTTTT. Protein sequence: CASQKGQGTEKLFF. The J gene is TRBJ1-4, the V gene TRBV9; D possibly corresponds to TRBD1 (6 bases). Germline V CDR1 and CDR2: SGDLS, YYNGEE. V shed 8 bases and J shed 7 bases, with 18 bases lying between them. CDR3 length: 14 amino acids.